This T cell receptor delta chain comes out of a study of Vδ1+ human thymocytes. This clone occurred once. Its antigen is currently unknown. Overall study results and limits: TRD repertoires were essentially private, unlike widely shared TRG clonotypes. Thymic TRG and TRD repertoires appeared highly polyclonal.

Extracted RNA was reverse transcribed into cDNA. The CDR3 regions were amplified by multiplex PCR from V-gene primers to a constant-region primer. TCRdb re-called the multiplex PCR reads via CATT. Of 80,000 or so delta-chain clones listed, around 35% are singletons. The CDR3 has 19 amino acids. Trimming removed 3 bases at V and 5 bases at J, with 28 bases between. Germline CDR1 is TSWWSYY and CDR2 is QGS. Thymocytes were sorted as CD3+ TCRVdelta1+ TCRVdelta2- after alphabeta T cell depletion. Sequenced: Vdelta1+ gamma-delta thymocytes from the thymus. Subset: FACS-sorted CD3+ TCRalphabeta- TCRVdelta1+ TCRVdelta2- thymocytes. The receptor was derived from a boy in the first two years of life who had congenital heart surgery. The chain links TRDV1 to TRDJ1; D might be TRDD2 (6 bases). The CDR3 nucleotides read TGTGCTCTTGGGGAGTCGACCTTCCCCTCAGTCCTGGGTGCGGATAAACTCATCTTT. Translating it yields CALGESTFPSVLGADKLIF.